A single count supports the clone carrying this T cell receptor beta chain. A multiplex PCR was run with 60 Vbeta primers and 13 Jbeta primers. The repertoire was sequenced with immunoSEQ multiplex PCR; TCRdb's copy has only in-frame clones and lacks some. The sample comprises 200,000 or so clones, roughly three quarters of which are singletons, and 1.5% to 2% rests with the top ten. The CDR3 runs 15 residues. V lost 1 base and J 1 base, leaving 9 bases between the germline ends. Germline V gene lookup returns CDR1 SGHRS and CDR2 YFSETQ. The sample comes from a study of cytomegalovirus exposure and HLA in healthy donors. Study at large: Approximately 80 million unique TCRs, all from HLA-typed donors, were included in an early release of the data.

The clonotype originates from a man aged 45 to 65 in good health and CMV-seronegative. Input material: PBMCs. The V call is TRBV5-1, the J call TRBJ1-3; unclear D gene. CDR3: CASSLSLLSGNTIYF. The CDR3 DNA sequence: TGCGCCAGCAGCTTGTCCCTATTGTCTGGAAACACCATATATTTT.